This T cell receptor beta chain was retrieved from a study of radiotherapy plus CTLA-4 blockade in lung cancer. Study-wide results and caveats: The best prediction of response reportedly came from early blood T cell clone dynamics, with interferon-beta.

As to this clone: Its specificity is not known.

Focal radiation plus CTLA-4 blockade with ipilimumab was given to patients with chemo-refractory metastatic non-small-cell lung cancer. The CDR3 loop spans 14 amino acids. V gave up 1 base and J gave up 3 bases, with 10 bases separating them. Germline V gene data show CDR1 as SGHNT and CDR2 as YYREEE (reference sequence). Some clones are missing from TCRdb's copy, which holds only in-frame ones; the method was immunoSEQ multiplex PCR. The sample holds around 80,000 clones; roughly four fifths are singletons and the top ten take 0.75% to 1%. This sequence was found in a human donor with non-small cell lung cancer who had stable disease on radiotherapy plus ipilimumab. The J gene is TRBJ2-5, the V gene TRBV5-4; D gene unclear. This specimen consisted of peripheral blood, obtained from a patient treated with radiotherapy plus ipilimumab. The CDR3 is CASSLYGQKETQYF. CDR3 in DNA: TGTGCCAGCAGCTTGTACGGCCAGAAAGAGACCCAGTACTTC.